One sample yielded the 9 T cell receptor beta chains listed below, sequenced in a study of cytomegalovirus exposure and HLA in healthy donors. This PCR relied on a set of 60 Vbeta primers and 13 Jbeta primers. Sequencing used immunoSEQ multiplex PCR; TCRdb keeps in-frame clones, though not all of them. The sample carries approximately 140,000 clones, roughly 63% recorded once. The source material was PBMCs. These receptors were obtained from a woman in her sixties in good health and CMV-seropositive.

The rearrangement joins TRBV27 to TRBJ1-1; D is possibly TRBD1 (6 bases). CDR1 MNHEY and CDR2 SMNVEV come from the germline V gene (reference sequence). V was trimmed by 8 bases and J by 0 bases, leaving 13 bases between them. The CDR3 is made up of 14 amino acids. The CDR3 DNA follows: TGTGCCAGCCGGCCCCAGGGGATGAACACTGAAGCTTTCTTT. Translation: CASRPQGMNTEAFF.

This clone occurred once. The chain joins TRBV6-5 to TRBJ2-5; TRBD2 aligns across 7 bases. This CDR3 is 14 amino acids long. V shed 0 bases, J shed 4 bases, and the junction held 2 bases outside the gene matches. Germline CDR1 MNHEY, CDR2 SVGAGI. CDR3 DNA sequence: TGTGCCAGCAGTTACTCCGGGAGGCGAGAGACCCAGTACTTC. It codes for CASSYSGRRETQYF.

The gene calls are TRBV18 and TRBJ2-1; 8 nucleotides align to TRBD1. The CDR3 is 16 residues long. Unmatched junction bases numbered 8, after V lost 6 bases and J lost 1 base. Germline loops: CDR1 KGHSH, CDR2 LQKENI. DNA of the CDR3: TGTGCCAGCTCTGGACAGGGTTTAGGGTCCTACAATGAGCAGTTCTTC. Its protein product is CASSGQGLGSYNEQFF.

This chain joins TRBV5-1 and TRBJ1-2, with 8 bases that match TRBD1. CDR3 length: 13 amino acids. Germline V lookup: CDR1 SGHRS, CDR2 YFSETQ. J lost 8 bases, V lost 4 bases, and 7 bases had no gene match. CDR3 coding DNA: TGCGCCAGCAGCGCGACAGGGGATAAGGGCTACACCTTC. Translated, it gives CASSATGDKGYTF.

This chain links TRBV4-2 with TRBJ2-7; tentatively, D is TRBD1 (5 bases). Germline V gene lookup returns CDR1 LGHNA and CDR2 YNFKEQ. The V end was cut by 4 bases, the J end by 3 bases, with 10 bases between. CDR3 length: 13 amino acids. CDR3 nucleotide sequence: TGTGCCAGCAGCCTCGACGACAGCTACGAGCAGTACTTC. This sequence encodes CASSLDDSYEQYF.

This clone has a handful of counts. The chain has TRBV29-1 and TRBJ1-2, with D unresolved. The ends were cut back, 1 base at V and 8 bases at J, with 17 bases in the middle. The CDR3 length is 14 residues. Germline CDR1 SQVTM, CDR2 ANQGSEA. In nucleotides, the CDR3 is TGCAGCGTTGAAGCGGGCCGGGGTGTGTTCGGCTACACCTTC. It yields the protein CSVEAGRGVFGYTF.

The chain recombines TRBV9 with TRBJ1-2; D is perhaps TRBD1 (6 bases). The CDR3 is made up of 14 amino acids. The germline V and J ends were trimmed by 0 bases and 3 bases, with 9 bases remaining between them. CDR1 SGDLS and CDR2 YYNGEE come from the germline V gene. CDR3 nucleotides: TGTGCCAGCAGCGTAGACCAGGGGCACTATGGCTACACCTTC. Its protein is CASSVDQGHYGYTF.

The chain combines TRBV29-1 with TRBJ2-7, with D perhaps TRBD2 (6 bases). The CDR3 is made up of 15 amino acids. Germline V gives CDR1 SQVTM, CDR2 ANQGSEA. V lost 0 bases to trimming and J lost 9 bases, with 21 bases between them. This CDR3 is CSVEEGGGGLSGQYF. The CDR3 DNA is TGCAGCGTTGAAGAGGGAGGCGGAGGACTATCGGGGCAGTACTTC.

J is TRBJ2-7 and V is TRBV6-6; the D is unclear. The V gene's germline CDR1 is MNHNY and CDR2 SVGAGI (reference sequence). The CDR3 runs 14 residues. The V gene lost 2 bases and the J gene lost 2 bases, with 10 bases spanning the gap. The DNA for the CDR3 is TGTGCCAGCAGTTACCGCGACAAACCCTACGAGCAGTACTTC. This translates into CASSYRDKPYEQYF.